Below are 27 T cell receptor beta chains sequenced from a single sample in a study of T cell responses to AZD1222 COVID-19 vaccine. The method was immunoSEQ multiplex PCR; TCRdb's version includes in-frame clones alone and lacks a portion of them. This sample has roughly 120,000 clones, with approximately 90% found just once. The sample was peripheral blood, taken on day 0 of AZD1222 vaccination. The receptors were gathered from an adult in good health.

This clone has a single count. V usage is TRBV28 and J usage is TRBJ1-2; weak D call: TRBD1 (6 bases). V lost 7 bases and J lost 7, with 16 bases in between. This CDR3 has 13 residues. CDR1 MDHEN and CDR2 SYDVKM come from the germline V gene. The CDR3 protein is CASIFGGASGYTF. Written as DNA, the CDR3 is TGTGCCAGCATTTTTGGGGGGGCGTCTGGCTACACCTTC.

This chain joins TRBV6-5 and TRBJ1-1; 7 bases match TRBD1. The CDR3 extends over 14 amino acids. Trimming removed 6 bases from V and 6 bases from J; junction bases left unmatched: 10. Germline CDR1 is MNHEY and CDR2 is SVGAGI. The CDR3 loop is CASSFRGLGAEAFF. In DNA form, the CDR3 reads TGTGCCAGCAGCTTCAGGGGGTTGGGAGCTGAAGCTTTCTTT.

The gene calls are TRBV7-8 and TRBJ2-1; 8 positions agree with TRBD2. The CDR3 spans 17 residues. Trimming at V came to 0 bases and at J to 5 bases, leaving 9 bases not matched to a gene. Germline V CDR1 and CDR2: SGHVS, FQNEAQ. The CDR3 here is CASSLAGRAGADNEQFF. CDR3 nucleotides: TGTGCCAGCAGCTTAGCGGGGAGAGCGGGGGCCGACAATGAGCAGTTCTTC.

The chain combines TRBV5-4 with TRBJ1-2, with a weak D call TRBD1 (6 bases). Trimming stripped 4 bases from V and 6 bases from J, with 13 bases between. Germline CDR1 and CDR2: SGHNT and YYREEE (reference sequence). The CDR3 totals 13 residues. The CDR3 here is CASSPRGVDGYTF. The CDR3 coding sequence is TGTGCCAGCAGCCCGAGGGGGGTGGATGGCTACACCTTC. Variable domain in full (rest from reference TRBV5-4 and TRBJ1-2): ETGVTQSPTHLIKTRGQQVTLRCSSQSGHNTVSWYQQALGQGPQFIFQYYREEENGRGNFPPRFSGLQFPNYSSELNVNALELDDSALYLCASSPRGVDGYTFGSGTRLTVV.

V and J are TRBV5-1 and TRBJ2-5, with 10 bases matching TRBD2. Germline CDR1 is SGHRS and CDR2 is YFSETQ. Unmatched junction bases numbered 7, after V lost 4 bases and J lost 4 bases. This CDR3 has 15 amino acids. As DNA, the CDR3 is TGCGCCAGCAGCGCCGCGACTAGCGGGTTAGAGACCCAGTACTTC. It translates to CASSAATSGLETQYF.

The chain links TRBV19 to TRBJ1-4; tentatively, D is TRBD1 (6 bases). The CDR3 runs 15 residues. V shed 2 bases and J shed 3 bases, with 10 bases lying between them. Germline V lookup: CDR1 LNHDA, CDR2 SQIVND (reference sequence). The CDR3 reads CASSIYRASNEKLFF. CDR3 bases: TGTGCCAGTAGTATATACAGGGCGTCTAATGAAAAACTGTTTTTT.

The rearrangement joins TRBV11-2 to TRBJ1-6; tentative D call: TRBD1 (5 bases). Germline CDR1 is SGHAT and CDR2 is FQNNGV. The CDR3 sequence is 13 residues long. V lost 0 bases, J lost 10 bases, and 7 bases lay in between. Here the CDR3 reads CASSLDRASPLHF. CDR3 DNA sequence: TGTGCCAGCAGCTTAGACAGGGCCTCACCCCTCCACTTT.

The rearrangement joins TRBV6-5 to TRBJ1-5; D unclear. Germline CDR1 is MNHEY and CDR2 is SVGAGI. Trimming left V 2 bases short and J 7 bases short, with 12 bases between. This CDR3 is 14 amino acids long. The CDR3 sequence is CASSYKWSGQPQHF. CDR3 sequence (DNA): TGTGCCAGCAGTTACAAGTGGTCTGGCCAGCCCCAGCATTTT.

V and J are TRBV7-9 and TRBJ2-3; no reliable D call. Germline lookup yields CDR1 SEHNR and CDR2 FQNEAQ (reference sequence). The CDR3 covers 15 residues. Between the trimmed V and J ends, which lost 7 bases and 1 base, there was a span of 15 bases. The CDR3 sequence is CASNPPGWGTDTQYF. CDR3 nucleotides: TGTGCCAGCAATCCCCCCGGATGGGGCACAGATACGCAGTATTTT.

This chain links TRBV7-9 with TRBJ2-7; 9 bases fit TRBD1. Germline trimming cut 1 base from V and 6 bases from J; bases unmatched to any gene: 4. The CDR3 is made up of 14 amino acids. Germline lookup yields CDR1 SEHNR and CDR2 FQNEAQ (reference sequence). The CDR3 loop reads CASSLGDRVGEQYF. The DNA for the CDR3 is TGTGCCAGCAGCTTAGGGGACAGGGTCGGCGAGCAGTACTTC.

The rearrangement links TRBV19 to TRBJ1-1; TRBD1 might be the D (5 bases). The germline gives CDR1 LNHDA, CDR2 SQIVND (reference sequence). The CDR3 covers 16 residues. Trimming stripped 7 bases from V and 4 bases from J, with 22 bases between. As DNA, the CDR3 is TGTGCCAGTACCAATGGGGTGAGGGGTAGGGGCACTGAAGCTTTCTTT. It translates to CASTNGVRGRGTEAFF.

The V and J genes are TRBV7-2 and TRBJ2-7, with 8 bases matching TRBD1. The V and J ends lost 1 base and 6 bases, in that order; junction bases with no gene match: 5. The CDR3 loop spans 14 amino acids. The V gene's germline CDR1 is SGHTA and CDR2 FQGNSA. CDR3 coding DNA: TGTGCCAGCAGCTTAGGGACAGGGTCGGGCGAGCAGTACTTC. Translated, it gives CASSLGTGSGEQYF. The whole variable domain, remainder taken from reference TRBV7-2 and TRBJ2-7, is GAGVSQSPSNKVTEKGKDVELRCDPISGHTALYWYRQSLGQGLEFLIYFQGNSAPDKSGLPSDRFSAERTGGSVSTLTIQRTQQEDSAVYLCASSLGTGSGEQYFGPGTRLTVT.

The V call is TRBV30, the J call TRBJ1-3; D ambiguous. V was shortened by 0 bases and J by 4 bases, with 7 bases between the two germline ends. The length of the CDR3 is 13 residues. The germline gives CDR1 GTSNPN, CDR2 SVGIG (reference sequence). CDR3 protein: CAWSVLIGNTIYF. The CDR3 DNA reads TGTGCCTGGAGTGTACTGATCGGAAACACCATATATTTT. Complete variable domain (other parts from reference TRBV30 and TRBJ1-3): SQTIHQWPATLVQPVGSPLSLECTVEGTSNPNLYWYRQAAGRGLQLLFYSVGIGQISSEVPQNLSASRPQDRQFILSSKKLLLSDSGFYLCAWSVLIGNTIYFGEGSWLTVV.

V usage is TRBV5-1 and J usage is TRBJ2-7, with a possible D match to TRBD1 (6 bases). Trimming removed 4 bases from V and 7 bases from J, with 12 bases in between. This CDR3 is built from 12 residues. Germline CDR1 is SGHRS and CDR2 is YFSETQ. This CDR3 is CASSLERGEQYF. CDR3 nucleotides: TGCGCCAGCAGCCTGGAGAGGGGGGAGCAGTACTTC. The whole variable domain, filled in from reference TRBV5-1 and TRBJ2-7, reads KAGVTQTPRYLIKTRGQQVTLSCSPISGHRSVSWYQQTPGQGLQFLFEYFSETQRNKGNFPGRFSGRQFSNSRSEMNVSTLELGDSALYLCASSLERGEQYFGPGTRLTVT.

This clone showed up just once. The chain recombines TRBV18 with TRBJ1-1; maybe TRBD1 (6 bases). The germline V gene has CDR1 KGHSH and CDR2 LQKENI. The CDR3 length is 18 residues. V shed 0 bases and J shed 3 bases, with 20 bases lying between them. CDR3 DNA sequence: TGTGCCAGCTCACCACCTCGTACAGGGTTTCGTCCTGACACTGAAGCTTTCTTT. Amino acids: CASSPPRTGFRPDTEAFF.

This chain connects TRBV5-1 to TRBJ2-7; no firm D call. This CDR3 spans 13 amino acids. With 0 bases removed from V and 1 base from J, the gap between germline ends came to 5 bases. Germline V gene sequence: CDR1 SGHRS, CDR2 YFSETQ. This CDR3 is CASSLVGSYEQYF. CDR3 sequence (DNA): TGCGCCAGCAGCTTGGTCGGGTCCTACGAGCAGTACTTC. Variable domain in full (rest from reference TRBV5-1 and TRBJ2-7): KAGVTQTPRYLIKTRGQQVTLSCSPISGHRSVSWYQQTPGQGLQFLFEYFSETQRNKGNFPGRFSGRQFSNSRSEMNVSTLELGDSALYLCASSLVGSYEQYFGPGTRLTVT.

The chain combines TRBV10-3 with TRBJ1-2; D gene unclear. V was clipped by 4 bases and J by 8 bases, with 14 bases between them. The CDR3 consists of 13 residues. CDR1 is ENHRY, CDR2 SYGVKD, per germline. CDR3 nucleotides: TGTGCCATCAGTGGTGCGGGCCATGGGGGCTACACCTTC. Its protein is CAISGAGHGGYTF.

This rearrangement joins TRBV12-5 to TRBJ2-2, with D hard to call. The V end lost 1 base, the J end lost 4 bases, and 10 bases lay between the germline ends. The CDR3 sequence is 15 residues long. Germline values: CDR1 LGHNT, CDR2 FRNRAP. This CDR3 reads CASGLATSGTGELFF. CDR3 bases: TGTGCTAGTGGTTTGGCGACCTCGGGCACCGGGGAGCTGTTTTTT.

This clone has just a few counts. The gene calls are TRBV19 and TRBJ2-2, with D unclear. Between the trimmed V and J ends, which lost 4 bases and 0 bases, there was a span of 12 bases. This CDR3 is 16 amino acids long. The germline V gene encodes CDR1 LNHDA and CDR2 SQIVND (reference sequence). CDR3 nucleotide sequence: TGTGCCAGTAGTACCCTCGACGGTACGAACACCGGGGAGCTGTTTTTT. This sequence encodes CASSTLDGTNTGELFF.

This rearrangement joins TRBV12-3 or TRBV12-4 to TRBJ2-1; D is ambiguous. This CDR3 region has 11 residues. V was clipped by 2 bases and J by 8 bases, with 4 bases between them. The CDR3 DNA follows: TGTGCCAGCAGTTTACGGGATGAGCAGTTCTTC. It encodes CASSLRDEQFF.

V gene TRBV27 combines with J gene TRBJ1-2; D gene ambiguous. The CDR3 is made up of 14 amino acids. V was cut by 8 bases and J by 2 bases, with 15 bases left in between. The germline gives CDR1 MNHEY, CDR2 SMNVEV (reference sequence). The CDR3 spells CASATLRANYGYTF. The CDR3 DNA follows: TGTGCCAGCGCCACGTTACGAGCCAACTATGGCTACACCTTC.

V gene TRBV2 combines with J gene TRBJ2-7, with D unclear. The CDR3 length is 14 residues. V was shortened by 1 base and J by 3 bases, with 10 bases between the two germline ends. Germline V gene lookup returns CDR1 SNHLY and CDR2 FYNNEI. CDR3 coding DNA: TGTGCCAGCAGTGAAGTTACGACCTTCTACGAGCAGTACTTC. Protein sequence: CASSEVTTFYEQYF. Combining the CDR3 with reference TRBV2 and TRBJ2-7 gives the whole variable domain EPEVTQTPSHQVTQMGQEVILRCVPISNHLYFYWYRQILGQKVEFLVSFYNNEISEKSEIFDDQFSVERPDGSNFTLKIRSTKLEDSAMYFCASSEVTTFYEQYFGPGTRLTVT.

This clone appeared a single time. The chain recombines TRBV25-1 with TRBJ1-4; TRBD1 agrees at 7 bases. CDR3 length: 14 residues. From germline, CDR1 is MGHDK and CDR2 SYGVNS. The trim removed 7 bases at V and 7 bases at J, leaving 9 bases unmatched. CDR3 residues: CASTRQGWGEKLFF. The CDR3 DNA reads as TGTGCCAGCACCCGACAGGGATGGGGTGAAAAACTGTTTTTT.

The V call is TRBV5-1, the J call TRBJ1-4, with D possibly matching TRBD1 (5 bases). V dropped 2 bases and J dropped 3 bases, with 8 bases sitting between them. CDR1 is SGHRS and CDR2 is YFSETQ in the germline V gene. The CDR3 contains 14 residues. CDR3 sequence: CASSLRDSNEKLFF. DNA of the CDR3: TGCGCCAGCAGCTTAAGGGACTCTAATGAAAAACTGTTTTTT.

A few counts support this clone. The chain is built from TRBV2 and TRBJ2-3; D perhaps matches TRBD2 (6 bases). The germline V gene has CDR1 SNHLY and CDR2 FYNNEI. Trimming took 6 bases from V and 0 from J, leaving 13 bases between them. The CDR3 spans 15 residues. This chain's CDR3 is CASRPTSLSTDTQYF. CDR3 DNA sequence: TGTGCCAGCAGGCCAACTAGCCTTAGCACAGATACGCAGTATTTT.

V gene TRBV9 combines with J gene TRBJ1-1; TRBD1 matches at 7 bases. This CDR3 comprises 13 residues. Trimming removed 6 bases from V and 11 bases from J; junction bases left unmatched: 13. CDR1 is SGDLS and CDR2 is YYNGEE in the germline V gene. The CDR3 DNA reads TGTGCCAGCACCAGGGGACAGCCAACCGGGGCTTTCTTT. Its translation: CASTRGQPTGAFF.

A single count supports this clone. This chain joins TRBV19 and TRBJ1-4; D not certain. Trimming left V 6 bases short and J 5 bases short, with 16 bases between. Germline lookup yields CDR1 LNHDA and CDR2 SQIVND (reference sequence). The CDR3 runs to 15 residues. The DNA for the CDR3 is TGTGCCAGTAGCCCCCAATGGGCGAAGAATGAAAAACTGTTTTTT. Protein: CASSPQWAKNEKLFF.